What follows describes a single T cell receptor (beta chain). These data originate in a study of cytomegalovirus exposure and HLA in healthy donors. The CDR3 runs to 14 residues. Germline V CDR1 and CDR2: ENHRY, SYGVKD. Between the trimmed V and J ends, which lost 3 bases and 7 bases, there was a span of 15 bases. PCR primers comprised 60 Vbeta and 13 Jbeta primers. Method: immunoSEQ multiplex PCR; TCRdb's copy keeps in-frame clones and lacks some. The sample yields roughly 120,000 clones, 65% to 80% seen once. The rearrangement uses TRBV10-3 and TRBJ1-2; perhaps TRBD1 as D (5 bases). The receptor was derived from a human donor in good health. Material: PBMCs. CDR3 region: CAISDRAKMVGYTF. CDR3 DNA: TGTGCCATCAGTGACAGGGCTAAGATGGTTGGCTACACCTTC.